The 9 T cell receptor beta chains below were found in one sample sequenced in a study of shared clonotypes between healthy human individuals. This table comes from immunoSEQ multiplex PCR, and its TCRdb copy is limited to in-frame clones, with some not included. Among about 2.1 million clones listed, about 93% were seen once. The naive CD8 subset, CD45RO-negative cells positively selected for CCR7, excluded terminally differentiated effector memory CD45RA+ cells. Sequences were obtained from naive CD8+ T cells from PBMCs. The receptors come from a man younger than 35 in good health. Some clones in this sample may be carry-over from other donors' samples.

The rearrangement joins TRBV13 to TRBJ1-1, with a possible D match to TRBD1 (5 bases). This CDR3 has 14 residues. The germline V gene encodes CDR1 PRHDT and CDR2 FYEKMQ (reference sequence). Trimming cost V 3 bases and J 0 bases, with 8 bases left between them. Here the CDR3 reads CASSFGGLNTEAFF. Written as DNA, the CDR3 is TGTGCCAGCAGCTTTGGGGGGTTGAACACTGAAGCTTTCTTT.

CDR3 nucleotide sequence: TGTGCCAGCAGCTTCTTAGTGTCTAGCGAATACTACGAGCAGTACTTC. Protein: CASSFLVSSEYYEQYF. This chain links TRBV7-3 with TRBJ2-7; maybe TRBD2 (6 bases). CDR1 is SGHTA and CDR2 is FQGTGA in the germline V gene. The CDR3 spans 16 residues. The germline V and J ends were trimmed by 3 bases and 3 bases, with 18 bases remaining between them.

CDR3 sequence reads: CASSLEGTEQYF. The CDR3 DNA sequence: TGTGCCAGCAGCTTAGAAGGTACCGAGCAGTACTTC. V gene TRBV13 combines with J gene TRBJ2-7; unclear D gene. The CDR3 has 12 residues. The germline V gene has CDR1 PRHDT and CDR2 FYEKMQ (reference sequence). V was pared by 1 base and J by 6 bases, with 7 bases between.

J is TRBJ2-3 and V is TRBV6-6, with D uncertain. CDR1 MNHNY and CDR2 SVGAGI come from the germline V gene (reference sequence). Trimming took 0 bases from V and 3 from J, leaving 7 bases between them. The CDR3 contains 14 residues. The CDR3 is CASSYSMWTDTQYF. The CDR3 DNA reads as TGTGCCAGCAGTTACTCGATGTGGACAGATACGCAGTATTTT.

J is TRBJ2-7 and V is TRBV9; the D is unclear. Trimming took 4 bases from V and 5 from J, leaving 13 bases between them. The germline CDR1 and CDR2 sequences are SGDLS and YYNGEE. The CDR3 contains 13 residues. CDR3 sequence reads: CASSFTSRDEQYF. The CDR3 region has the DNA TGTGCCAGCAGCTTCACCTCAAGGGACGAGCAGTACTTC.

This clone was counted a few times. The J gene is TRBJ1-1, the V gene TRBV29-1; no definite D call. CDR1 and CDR2 from the germline V gene are SQVTM and ANQGSEA. This CDR3 has 10 residues. The V gene lost 7 bases and the J gene lost 6 bases, with 9 bases spanning the gap. CDR3 nucleotide sequence: TGCAGCGGGATCACAGCTGAAGCTTTCTTT. Translation: CSGITAEAFF.

The gene calls are TRBV7-8 and TRBJ2-1; no firm D call. CDR1 is SGHVS, CDR2 FQNEAQ, per germline. The CDR3 extends over 18 amino acids. Trimming took 5 bases from V and 0 from J, leaving 20 bases between them. CDR3 region: CASSLTGRGTNSYNEQFF. The DNA of the CDR3 is TGTGCCAGCAGCCTAACCGGCCGCGGAACTAACTCCTACAATGAGCAGTTCTTC.

The V call is TRBV28, the J call TRBJ1-4, with 8 bases lining up with TRBD1. The CDR3 covers 14 residues. The germline V gene has CDR1 MDHEN and CDR2 SYDVKM. The ends lost 8 bases at V and 5 bases at J; junction bases unmatched: 7. CDR3 DNA: TGTGCCAGCCTTCCGACAGGGGCCAATGAAAAACTGTTTTTT. Encoded protein: CASLPTGANEKLFF.

This sequence joins TRBV7-9 and TRBJ2-3; D may be TRBD1 (6 bases). Germline V gives CDR1 SEHNR, CDR2 FQNEAQ (reference sequence). The length of the CDR3 is 16 residues. V was clipped by 5 bases and J by 0 bases, with 15 bases between them. The CDR3 bases are TGTGCCAGCAGCCCCGCCGGACAGACGAGCACAGATACGCAGTATTTT. Translated: CASSPAGQTSTDTQYF.